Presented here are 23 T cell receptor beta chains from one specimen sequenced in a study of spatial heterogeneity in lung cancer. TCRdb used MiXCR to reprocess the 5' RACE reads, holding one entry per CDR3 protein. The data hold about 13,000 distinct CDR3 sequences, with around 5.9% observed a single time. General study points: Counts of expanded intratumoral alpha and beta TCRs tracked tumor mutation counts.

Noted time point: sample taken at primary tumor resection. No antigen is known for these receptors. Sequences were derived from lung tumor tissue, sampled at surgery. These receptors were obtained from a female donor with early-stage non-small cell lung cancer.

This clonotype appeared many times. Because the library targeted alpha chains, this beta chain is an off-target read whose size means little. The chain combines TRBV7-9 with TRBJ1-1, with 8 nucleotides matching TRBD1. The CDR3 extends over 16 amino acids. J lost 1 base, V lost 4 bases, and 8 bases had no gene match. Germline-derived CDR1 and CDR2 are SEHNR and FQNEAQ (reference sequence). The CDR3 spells CASSSWTGRRNTEAFF. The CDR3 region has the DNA TGTGCCAGCAGCTCCTGGACAGGGAGGCGGAACACTGAAGCTTTCTTT.

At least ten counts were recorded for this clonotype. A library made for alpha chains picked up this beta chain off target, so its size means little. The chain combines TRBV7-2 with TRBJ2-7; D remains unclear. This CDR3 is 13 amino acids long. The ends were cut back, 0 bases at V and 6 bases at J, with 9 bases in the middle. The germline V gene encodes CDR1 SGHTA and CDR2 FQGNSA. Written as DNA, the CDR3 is TGTGCCAGCAGCTTAGCCCAGTTGGGCGAGCAGTACTTC. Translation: CASSLAQLGEQYF.

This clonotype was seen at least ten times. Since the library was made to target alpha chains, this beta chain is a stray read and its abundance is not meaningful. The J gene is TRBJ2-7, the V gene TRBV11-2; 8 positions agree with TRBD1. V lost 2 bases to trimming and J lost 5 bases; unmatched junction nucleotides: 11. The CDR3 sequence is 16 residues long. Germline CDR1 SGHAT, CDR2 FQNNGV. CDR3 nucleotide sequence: TGTGCCAGCAGCTTAAGGGGGCGGGCAGGGGGCCACGAGCAGTACTTC. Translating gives CASSLRGRAGGHEQYF.

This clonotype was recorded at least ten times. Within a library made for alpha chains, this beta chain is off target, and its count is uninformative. The CDR3 spells CAISESGGNGYTF. The CDR3 DNA reads as TGTGCCATCAGTGAGTCTGGAGGGAATGGCTACACCTTC. The rearrangement joins TRBV10-3 to TRBJ1-2, with D unresolved. Germline-derived CDR1 and CDR2 are ENHRY and SYGVKD. This CDR3 has 13 residues. The V gene lost 0 bases and the J gene lost 6 bases, with 8 bases spanning the gap.

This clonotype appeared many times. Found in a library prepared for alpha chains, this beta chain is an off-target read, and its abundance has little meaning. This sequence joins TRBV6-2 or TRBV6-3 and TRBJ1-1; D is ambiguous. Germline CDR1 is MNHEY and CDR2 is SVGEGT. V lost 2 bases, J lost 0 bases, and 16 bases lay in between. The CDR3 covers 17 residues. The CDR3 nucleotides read TGTGCCAGCAGTTACATAGGTGACTGGGCCATGAACACTGAAGCTTTCTTT. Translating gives CASSYIGDWAMNTEAFF.

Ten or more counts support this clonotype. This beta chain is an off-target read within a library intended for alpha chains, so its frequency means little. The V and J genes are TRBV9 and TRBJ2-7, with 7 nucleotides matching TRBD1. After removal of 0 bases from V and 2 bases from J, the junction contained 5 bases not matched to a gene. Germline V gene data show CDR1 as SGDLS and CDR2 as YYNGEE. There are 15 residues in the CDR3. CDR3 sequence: CASSVDGTATYEQYF. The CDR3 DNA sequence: TGTGCCAGCAGCGTAGACGGGACAGCGACCTACGAGCAGTACTTC.

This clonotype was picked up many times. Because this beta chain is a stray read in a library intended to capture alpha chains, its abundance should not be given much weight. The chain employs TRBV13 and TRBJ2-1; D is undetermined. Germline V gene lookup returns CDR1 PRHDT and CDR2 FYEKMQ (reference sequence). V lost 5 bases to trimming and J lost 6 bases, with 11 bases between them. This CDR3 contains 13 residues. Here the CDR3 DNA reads TGTGCCAGCAGCCTACTGAGTGTCAATGAGCAGTTCTTC. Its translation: CASSLLSVNEQFF.

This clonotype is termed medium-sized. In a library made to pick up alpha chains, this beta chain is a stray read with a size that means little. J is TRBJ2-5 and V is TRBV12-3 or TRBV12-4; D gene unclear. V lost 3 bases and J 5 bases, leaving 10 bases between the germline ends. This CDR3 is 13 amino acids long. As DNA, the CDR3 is TGTGCCAGCAGTTTGGGCCAACGGGAGACCCAGTACTTC. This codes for CASSLGQRETQYF.

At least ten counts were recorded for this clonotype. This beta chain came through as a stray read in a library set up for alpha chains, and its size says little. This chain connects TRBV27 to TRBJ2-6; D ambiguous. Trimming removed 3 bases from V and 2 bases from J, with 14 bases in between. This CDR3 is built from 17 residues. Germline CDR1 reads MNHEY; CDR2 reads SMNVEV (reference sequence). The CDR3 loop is CASSFYPDFTGANVLTF. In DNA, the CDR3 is TGTGCCAGCAGTTTCTACCCCGATTTTACTGGGGCCAACGTCCTGACTTTC.

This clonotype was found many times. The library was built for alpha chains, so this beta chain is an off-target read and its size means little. The CDR3 DNA is TGTGCCAGCAGAACATCCCACAGTGAGCAGTTCTTC. Translation gives CASRTSHSEQFF. The chain has TRBV6-5 and TRBJ2-1; D unclear. This CDR3 spans 12 amino acids. CDR1 and CDR2 (germline): MNHEY, SVGAGI. Trimming shortened V by 6 bases and J by 9 bases, and 12 bases separated the two germline ends.

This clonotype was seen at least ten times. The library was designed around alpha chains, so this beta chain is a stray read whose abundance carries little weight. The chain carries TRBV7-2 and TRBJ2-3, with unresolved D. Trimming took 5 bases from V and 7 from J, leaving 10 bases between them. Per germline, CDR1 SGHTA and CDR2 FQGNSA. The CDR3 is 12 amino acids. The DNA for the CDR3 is TGTGCCAGCAGCACTCCTAGGTATACGCAGTATTTT. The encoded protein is CASSTPRYTQYF.

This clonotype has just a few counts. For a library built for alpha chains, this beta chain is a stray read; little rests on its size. CDR3 DNA: TGTGCCAGCAGCCAAGTTGGAGGGAGGTACCAAGAGACCCAGTACTTC. Translation gives CASSQVGGRYQETQYF. J is TRBJ2-5 and V is TRBV3-1; tentative D call: TRBD2 (6 bases). Trimming took off 1 base at V and 0 bases at J, with 12 bases between the two ends. The CDR3 runs 16 residues. Germline CDR1 and CDR2: LGHDT and YNNKEL (reference sequence).

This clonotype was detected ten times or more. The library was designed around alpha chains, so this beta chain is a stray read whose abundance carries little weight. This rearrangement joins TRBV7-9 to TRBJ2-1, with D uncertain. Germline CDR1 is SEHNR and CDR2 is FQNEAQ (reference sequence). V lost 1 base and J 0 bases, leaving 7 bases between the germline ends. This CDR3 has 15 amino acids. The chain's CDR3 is CASSLGVGSYNEQFF. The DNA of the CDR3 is TGTGCCAGCAGCTTAGGGGTGGGCTCCTACAATGAGCAGTTCTTC. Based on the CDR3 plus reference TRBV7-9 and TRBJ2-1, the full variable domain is DTGVSQNPRHKITKRGQNVTFRCDPISEHNRLYWYRQTLGQGPEFLTYFQNEAQLEKSRLLSDRFSAERPKGSFSTLEIQRTEQGDSAMYLCASSLGVGSYNEQFFGPGTRLTVL.

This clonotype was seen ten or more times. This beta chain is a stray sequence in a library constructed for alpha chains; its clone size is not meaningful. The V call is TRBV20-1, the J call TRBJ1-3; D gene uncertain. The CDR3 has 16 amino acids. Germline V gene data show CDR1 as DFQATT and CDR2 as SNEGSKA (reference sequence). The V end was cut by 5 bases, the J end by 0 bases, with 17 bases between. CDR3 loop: CSASDRIRSSGNTIYF. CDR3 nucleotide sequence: TGCAGTGCTTCTGACCGGATCAGGAGCTCTGGAAACACCATATATTTT.

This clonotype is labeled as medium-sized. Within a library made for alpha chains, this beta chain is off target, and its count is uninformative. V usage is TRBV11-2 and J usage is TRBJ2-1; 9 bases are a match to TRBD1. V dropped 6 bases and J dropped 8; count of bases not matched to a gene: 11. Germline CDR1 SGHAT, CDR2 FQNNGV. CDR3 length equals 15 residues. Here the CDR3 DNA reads TGTGCCAGCAGTTCCTTAACGCACAGGGGGCATGAGCAGTTCTTC. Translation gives CASSSLTHRGHEQFF.

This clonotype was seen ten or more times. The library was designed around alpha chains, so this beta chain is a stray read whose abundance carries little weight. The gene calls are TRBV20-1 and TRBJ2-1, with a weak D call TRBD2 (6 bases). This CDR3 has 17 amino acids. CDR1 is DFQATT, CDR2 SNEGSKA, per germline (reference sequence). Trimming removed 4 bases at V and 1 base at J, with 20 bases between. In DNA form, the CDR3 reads TGCAGTGCTAACTTCGGGAGTGAGGGTCTGTCCTACAATGAGCAGTTCTTC. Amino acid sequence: CSANFGSEGLSYNEQFF.

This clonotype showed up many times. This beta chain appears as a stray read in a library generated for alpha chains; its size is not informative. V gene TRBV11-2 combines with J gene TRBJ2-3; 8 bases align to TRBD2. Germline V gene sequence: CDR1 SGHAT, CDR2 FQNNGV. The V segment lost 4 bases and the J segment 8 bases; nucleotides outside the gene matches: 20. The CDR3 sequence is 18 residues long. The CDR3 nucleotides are TGTGCCAGCAGCTCCCTAGGGCTGGGGCGGGGGGCCATCGGTACGCAGTATTTT. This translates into CASSSLGLGRGAIGTQYF.

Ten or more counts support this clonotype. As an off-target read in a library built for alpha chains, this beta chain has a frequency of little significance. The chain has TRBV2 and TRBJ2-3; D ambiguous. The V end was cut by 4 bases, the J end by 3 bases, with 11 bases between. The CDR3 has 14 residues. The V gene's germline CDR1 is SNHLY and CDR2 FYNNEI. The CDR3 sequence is CASSGLVRTDTQYF. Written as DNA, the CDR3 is TGTGCCAGCAGTGGACTGGTAAGGACAGATACGCAGTATTTT.

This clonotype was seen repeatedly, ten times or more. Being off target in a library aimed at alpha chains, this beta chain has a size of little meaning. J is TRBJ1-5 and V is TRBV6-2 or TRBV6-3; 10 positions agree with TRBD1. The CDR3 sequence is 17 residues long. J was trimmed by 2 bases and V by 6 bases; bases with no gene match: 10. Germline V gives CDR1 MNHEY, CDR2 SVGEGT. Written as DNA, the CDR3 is TGTGCCAGCAGATATGGGACAGGGGCTTGGGGCAATCAGCCCCAGCATTTT. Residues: CASRYGTGAWGNQPQHF.

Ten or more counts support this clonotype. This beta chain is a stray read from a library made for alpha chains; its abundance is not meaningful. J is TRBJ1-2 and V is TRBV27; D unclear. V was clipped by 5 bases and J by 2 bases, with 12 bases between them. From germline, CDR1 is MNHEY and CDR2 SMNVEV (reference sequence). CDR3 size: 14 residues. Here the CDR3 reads CASSPRETNYGYTF. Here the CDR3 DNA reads TGTGCCAGCAGTCCCCGGGAGACCAACTATGGCTACACCTTC.

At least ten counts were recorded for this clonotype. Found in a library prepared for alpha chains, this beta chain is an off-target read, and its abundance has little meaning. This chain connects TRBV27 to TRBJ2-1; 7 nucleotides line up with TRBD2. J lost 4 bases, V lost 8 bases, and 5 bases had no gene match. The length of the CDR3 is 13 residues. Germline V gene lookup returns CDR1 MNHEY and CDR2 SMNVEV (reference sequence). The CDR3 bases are TGTGCCAGCCGGGGGGTCGGGTACAATGAGCAGTTCTTC. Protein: CASRGVGYNEQFF.

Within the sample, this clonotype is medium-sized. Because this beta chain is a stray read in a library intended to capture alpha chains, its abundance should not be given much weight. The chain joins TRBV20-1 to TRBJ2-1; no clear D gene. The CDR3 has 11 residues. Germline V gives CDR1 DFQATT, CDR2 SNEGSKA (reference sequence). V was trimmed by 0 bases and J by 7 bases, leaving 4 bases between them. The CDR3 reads CSARELNEQFF. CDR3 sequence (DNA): TGCAGTGCTAGAGAACTTAATGAGCAGTTCTTC.

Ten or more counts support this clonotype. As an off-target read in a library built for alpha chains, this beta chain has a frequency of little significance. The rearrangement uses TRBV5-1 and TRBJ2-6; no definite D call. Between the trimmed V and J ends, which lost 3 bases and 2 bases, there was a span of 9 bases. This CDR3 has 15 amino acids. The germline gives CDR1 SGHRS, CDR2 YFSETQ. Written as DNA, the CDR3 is TGCGCCAGCAGCTATTACAGCGCTGGGGCCAACGTCCTGACTTTC. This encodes CASSYYSAGANVLTF.